The source of this T cell receptor beta chain is a study of breast tumors, draining lymph nodes, adjacent tissues (TCRdb year 2016). In terms of the full investigation: In breast cancer patients, the study compared the TCR beta repertoires of tumor, adjacent nontumor tissue and axillary lymph nodes. The study was designed to assess the relationships and possible T-cell exchange between tumor, surrounding tissue and draining lymph node repertoires in human breast cancer.

This clonotype is regarded as medium-sized (0.01 to 0.1%). Its antigen has not been determined. The record has no base qualities; no much larger clone is one base away. The sequencer listed for this sample is Illumina HiSeq 2000. TCR beta chain libraries were generated by multiplex PCR amplification. The amplified TCR beta chain products were analyzed by high-throughput sequencing. TCRdb reprocessing: public reads trimmed at Q25 with fastp, clones called with MiXCR, in-frame beta chains kept. Rows matching on CDR3 protein sequence are summarized as one entry with the most common DNA and genes. The sample table contains more than 14,000 distinct CDR3 sequences; only one count was recorded for roughly 48% of them. Clones ranked in the top ten supply roughly 28% of the sample. The adjacent samples were made up of nontumor breast tissue around the tumor. On the study overall, not on this receptor specifically: Tumor T-cell repertoires showed less diversity than lymph node repertoires and more diversity than nontumor tissue repertoires, and tumor T-cell repertoires showed preferential V and J gene usage. The similarity between tumor and nontumor tissue repertoires was significantly greater in luminal-like breast cancer than in basal-like breast cancer. The conclusion that tumor T cells originate in lymph nodes was presented as consistent with a hypothesis rather than as directly demonstrated. A scenario in which most tumor T cells derive from the lymph node and then expand within tumor tissue was judged to be consistent with the data.

This clonotype was obtained from a female donor with breast cancer. Some clones in this sample may be carry-over from other donors' samples. The sequenced sample consisted of tumor-adjacent breast tissue.

In nucleotides, the sequence is TGCAGTGCTAGACAGGGGGCTTATGGCTACACCTTC. Its protein reads: CSARQGAYGYTF. The chain couples TRBV20-1 to TRBJ1-2; 8 junctional bases match TRBD1. Measured from the cysteine to the phenylalanine, the CDR3 is 12 residues long. Only the CDR3 portion is preserved as DNA: 36 bases, with reading frame beginning at the first base. Clipping removes 2 bases from V and 5 bases from J, with 1 as the unmatched junction base count. The germline V gene (reference sequence) supplies CDR1 DFQATT and CDR2 SNEGSKA.